This T cell receptor beta chain was identified during a study of CD8 T cells in Susac syndrome. With random hexamers, 0.5 to 1 ug RNA was reverse transcribed. A multiplex approach, immunoSEQ multiplex PCR, amplified TCR beta CDR3 across 54 Vbeta and 13 Jbeta. TCRdb re-called the immunoSEQ multiplex PCR reads through MiXCR, storing one row per CDR3 protein. This table has around 230,000 distinct CDR3 sequences, approximately 95% appearing once. After removal of 6 bases from V and 4 bases from J, the junction contained 8 bases not matched to a gene. This CDR3 region has 14 residues. Germline CDR1 MNHEY, CDR2 SMNVEV (reference sequence). CD8+ and CD4+ T cells taken from blood had their TCR beta sequenced. The multiple sclerosis controls, all treatment-naive patients, had relapsing-remitting disease that was stable or active. FACS enriched CD8+ TEMRA cells, while bulk CD8+ and CD4+ were negatively isolated.

The chain combines TRBV27 with TRBJ2-5; 7 bases are shared with TRBD1. Sequencing was done on a sample of CD4+ T cells from PBMCs. The TCR comes from a human donor with multiple sclerosis. The CDR3 DNA reads TGTGCCAGCAGAGGGACAGCCAAAGGAGAGACCCAGTACTTC. This sequence encodes CASRGTAKGETQYF.